The 25 T cell receptor beta chains given below trace back to one sample, sequenced in a study of shared T cell receptors in the human thymus. Some clones are missing from TCRdb's copy, which holds only in-frame ones; the method was immunoSEQ multiplex PCR. The sample holds approximately 400,000 clones, just under 95% seen once. The sample comprised thymocytes. The receptors shown here come from a human donor.

This chain links TRBV5-8 with TRBJ1-4; TRBD1 matches 8 bases. The CDR3 extends over 18 amino acids. Germline V gene data show CDR1 as SGHTS and CDR2 as YDEGEE. With V trimmed by 4 bases and J by 0 bases, 11 bases remained unmatched. The CDR3 DNA reads as TGTGCCAGCAGCCCGGACAGGGTGGGCAATACAACTAATGAAAAACTGTTTTTT. Protein product: CASSPDRVGNTTNEKLFF.

The gene calls are TRBV4-3 and TRBJ2-2; 9 nucleotides align to TRBD1. Germline CDR1 and CDR2: LGHNA and YSLEER. The length of the CDR3 is 15 residues. The J segment lost 9 bases and the V segment lost 4 bases, leaving 9 bases of the junction unmatched. The CDR3 spells CASSRGETGGRELFF. The CDR3 DNA is TGCGCCAGCAGCCGCGGAGAGACAGGGGGAAGGGAGCTGTTTTTT.

Only one count was recorded for this clone. The chain carries TRBV7-6 and TRBJ2-2, with D perhaps TRBD1 (6 bases). The germline CDR1 and CDR2 sequences are SGHVS and FNYEAQ. The CDR3 has 18 amino acids. V lost 1 base, J lost 7 bases, and 22 bases lay in between. The CDR3: CASSLGSRGARAHGELFF. The CDR3 bases are TGTGCCAGCAGCTTAGGGTCCAGGGGAGCCAGGGCCCACGGGGAGCTGTTTTTT. Variable domain in full (rest from reference TRBV7-6 and TRBJ2-2): GAGVSQSPRYKVTKRGQDVALRCDPISGHVSLYWYRQALGQGPEFLTYFNYEAQQDKSGLPNDRFSAERPEGSISTLTIQRTEQRDSAMYRCASSLGSRGARAHGELFFGEGSRLTVL.

This chain connects TRBV11-1 to TRBJ2-5; D is possibly TRBD2 (5 bases). The CDR3 is made up of 15 amino acids. V lost 0 bases and J 4 bases, leaving 12 bases between the germline ends. Germline V gives CDR1 SGHAT, CDR2 FQDESV (reference sequence). DNA of the CDR3: TGTGCCAGCAGCTTAGCGGGAGAGTCGGGAGAGACCCAGTACTTC. This codes for CASSLAGESGETQYF.

This chain connects TRBV14 to TRBJ2-1, with 8 bases lining up with TRBD1. CDR1 is SGHDN, CDR2 FVKESK, per germline. Losses at the gene ends were 4 bases for V and 5 bases for J; bases not matched to a gene: 7. This CDR3 has 15 amino acids. The CDR3 protein is CASSPGQGIHNEQFF. Written as DNA, the CDR3 is TGTGCCAGCAGCCCAGGACAGGGAATACACAATGAGCAGTTCTTC. The entire variable domain, with the rest obtained from reference TRBV14 and TRBJ2-1, is as follows: EAGVTQFPSHSVIEKGQTVTLRCDPISGHDNLYWYRRVMGKEIKFLLHFVKESKQDESGMPNNRFLAERTGGTYSTLKVQPAELEDSGVYFCASSPGQGIHNEQFFGPGTRLTVL.

The V and J genes are TRBV7-8 and TRBJ1-1; 8 bases match TRBD1. V lost 1 base, J lost 6 bases, and 7 bases stayed unmatched. Per germline, CDR1 SGHVS and CDR2 FQNEAQ. The CDR3 sequence is 15 residues long. The CDR3: CASSLVDREKAEAFF. DNA for the CDR3: TGTGCCAGCAGCTTAGTGGACAGGGAGAAGGCTGAAGCTTTCTTT.

The V call is TRBV28, the J call TRBJ1-1; TRBD1 matches 7 bases. The CDR3 totals 13 residues. After removal of 5 bases from V and 11 bases from J, the junction contained 11 bases not matched to a gene. Germline CDR1 MDHEN, CDR2 SYDVKM. The CDR3 reads CASSLPEGARAFF. In DNA form, the CDR3 reads TGTGCCAGCAGTCTCCCGGAGGGGGCTCGCGCTTTCTTT.

V usage is TRBV10-1 and J usage is TRBJ2-1; TRBD2 matches at 11 bases. This CDR3 is 16 amino acids long. CDR1 and CDR2 (germline): WNHNN, SYGVQD (reference sequence). V was pared by 0 bases and J by 6 bases, with 4 bases of the junction left unmatched. The CDR3 coding sequence is TGCGCCAGCAGTGAGTCCGGGACTAGCGGTTCCAATGAGCAGTTCTTC. Translating gives CASSESGTSGSNEQFF.

V usage is TRBV7-3 and J usage is TRBJ1-3, with 11 bases lining up with TRBD1. This CDR3 has 20 residues. V gave up 3 bases and J gave up 0 bases; unmatched junction bases: 13. CDR1 is SGHTA, CDR2 FQGTGA, per germline. CDR3 coding DNA: TGTGCCAGCAGCTTCTCTGGACAGGGGGCAAGTAAGTGCTCTGGAAACACCATATATTTT. This gives the protein CASSFSGQGASKCSGNTIYF.

The CDR3 spells CASSPVGQGGHYNEQFF. The CDR3 DNA sequence: TGTGCCAGCTCACCCGTAGGGCAGGGTGGTCATTACAATGAGCAGTTCTTC. The J gene is TRBJ2-1, the V gene TRBV18; tentative D call: TRBD1 (5 bases). Germline CDR1 is KGHSH and CDR2 is LQKENI. V was cut by 3 bases and J by 4 bases, with 19 bases left in between. The CDR3 extends over 17 amino acids.

The chain links TRBV19 to TRBJ2-1; D is undetermined. CDR1 and CDR2 (germline): LNHDA, SQIVND (reference sequence). This CDR3 contains 13 residues. The V end lost 1 base, the J end lost 6 bases, and 7 bases lay between the germline ends. CDR3 sequence: CASSIVLTNEQFF. CDR3 nucleotides: TGTGCCAGTAGTATAGTCCTCACCAATGAGCAGTTCTTC.

The chain links TRBV10-3 to TRBJ1-1, with a tentative D call TRBD1 (6 bases). Germline V CDR1 and CDR2: ENHRY, SYGVKD. CDR3 length equals 17 residues. V was pared by 6 bases and J by 5 bases, with 25 bases between. CDR3 in DNA: TGTGCCATCAGACCGACAGGTAAAACTTTCGGACGTACTGAAGCTTTCTTT. Its protein product is CAIRPTGKTFGRTEAFF.

CDR3 bases: TGTGCCAGCAGCGGGACTAGTGTACAACCTCCCTACAATGAGCAGTTCTTC. This gives the protein CASSGTSVQPPYNEQFF. The chain links TRBV9 to TRBJ2-1; TRBD2 matches 7 bases. This CDR3 has 17 residues. The V segment lost 3 bases and the J segment 2 bases; nucleotides outside the gene matches: 11. Germline CDR1 is SGDLS and CDR2 is YYNGEE.

CDR3 bases: TGTGCCAGTAGCCAAGGAAGCTCAGAATTTTACAATGAGCAGTTCTTC. This gives the protein CASSQGSSEFYNEQFF. The rearrangement joins TRBV19 to TRBJ2-1; no definite D call. The CDR3 has 16 residues. V was cut by 6 bases and J by 4 bases, with 19 bases left in between. The germline V gene has CDR1 LNHDA and CDR2 SQIVND (reference sequence).

The chain is built from TRBV10-1 and TRBJ1-1; no definite D call. Trimming took 1 base from V and 6 from J, leaving 9 bases between them. The CDR3 consists of 13 residues. Germline V lookup: CDR1 WNHNN, CDR2 SYGVQD (reference sequence). CDR3: CASSELETAEAFF. CDR3 nucleotides: TGCGCCAGCAGTGAGTTGGAGACTGCTGAAGCTTTCTTT.

The genes are TRBV27 and TRBJ2-2, with D perhaps TRBD1 (5 bases). The CDR3 covers 15 residues. V dropped 5 bases and J dropped 0 bases, with 10 bases sitting between them. The germline gives CDR1 MNHEY, CDR2 SMNVEV (reference sequence). The CDR3, as DNA: TGTGCCAGCAGTAGGTACAGGTCGAACACCGGGGAGCTGTTTTTT. Amino acid sequence: CASSRYRSNTGELFF.

In DNA, the CDR3 is TGTGCCATCTTGCGGGAGAGGGCCGGGGAGCTGTTTTTT. Protein product: CAILRERAGELFF. V and J are TRBV10-3 and TRBJ2-2; 7 bases are a match to TRBD2. CDR1 is ENHRY, CDR2 SYGVKD, per germline. The CDR3 is made up of 13 amino acids. The V and J ends lost 8 bases and 6 bases, in that order; junction bases with no gene match: 6.

The chain recombines TRBV28 with TRBJ2-7; unclear D gene. This CDR3 comprises 17 residues. Trimming stripped 7 bases from V and 2 bases from J, with 24 bases between. From germline, CDR1 is MDHEN and CDR2 SYDVKM. The chain's CDR3 is CASNKPPGLLSPYEQYF. CDR3 nucleotide sequence: TGTGCCAGCAACAAACCCCCGGGCCTCCTAAGTCCCTACGAGCAGTACTTC. The whole variable domain, filled in from reference TRBV28 and TRBJ2-7, reads DVKVTQSSRYLVKRTGEKVFLECVQDMDHENMFWYRQDPGLGLRLIYFSYDVKMKEKGDIPEGYSVSREKKERFSLILESASTNQTSMYLCASNKPPGLLSPYEQYFGPGTRLTVT.

The rearrangement uses TRBV5-6 and TRBJ2-5; D is undetermined. This CDR3 is 16 amino acids long. The germline V gene has CDR1 SGHDT and CDR2 YYEEEE. V lost 1 base to trimming and J lost 4 bases, with 17 bases between them. The CDR3 DNA follows: TGTGCCAGCAGCTTGATCATCCAACCCTCGGGAGAGACCCAGTACTTC. Amino acids: CASSLIIQPSGETQYF.

This chain's CDR3 is CASSPRGESYEQYF. The CDR3 bases are TGTGCCAGTTCCCCCCGGGGGGAGAGCTACGAGCAGTACTTC. V usage is TRBV19 and J usage is TRBJ2-7, with 7 bases identical to TRBD2. Germline V gives CDR1 LNHDA, CDR2 SQIVND (reference sequence). The CDR3 sequence is 14 residues long. Trimming removed 8 bases from V and 3 bases from J; junction bases left unmatched: 10.

The rearrangement links TRBV2 to TRBJ2-3, with 7 bases fitting TRBD1. Germline values: CDR1 SNHLY, CDR2 FYNNEI. The CDR3 sequence is 15 residues long. V trimming: 6 bases; J trimming: 1 base; junction bases outside the gene matches: 7. The CDR3 region is CASSSGTEGTDTQYF. The CDR3, as DNA: TGTGCCAGCAGCAGTGGGACAGAGGGCACAGATACGCAGTATTTT. The entire variable domain, with the rest obtained from reference TRBV2 and TRBJ2-3, is as follows: EPEVTQTPSHQVTQMGQEVILRCVPISNHLYFYWYRQILGQKVEFLVSFYNNEISEKSEIFDDQFSVERPDGSNFTLKIRSTKLEDSAMYFCASSSGTEGTDTQYFGPGTRLTVL.

This chain connects TRBV7-9 to TRBJ2-3; D might be TRBD1 or TRBD2, each matching 6 bases. CDR3 length: 14 residues. V was clipped by 4 bases and J by 8 bases, with 16 bases between them. CDR1 is SEHNR, CDR2 FQNEAQ, per germline (reference sequence). The CDR3 coding sequence is TGTGCCAGCAGCTACCGGGGGCTTTGGGGTACGCAGTATTTT. This sequence encodes CASSYRGLWGTQYF.

The chain joins TRBV15 to TRBJ1-4; possible D gene TRBD1, 5 bases. Trimming left V 7 bases short and J 0 bases short, with 15 bases between. Germline V gene lookup returns CDR1 LNHNV and CDR2 YYDKDF (reference sequence). CDR3 length equals 16 residues. CDR3 residues: CATTQTDHTTNEKLFF. CDR3 DNA: TGTGCCACCACCCAGACAGACCACACAACTAATGAAAAACTGTTTTTT. Variable domain in full (rest from reference TRBV15 and TRBJ1-4): DAMVIQNPRYQVTQFGKPVTLSCSQTLNHNVMYWYQQKSSQAPKLLFHYYDKDFNNEADTPDNFQSRRPNTSFCFLDIRSPGLGDTAMYLCATTQTDHTTNEKLFFGSGTQLSVL.

The chain couples TRBV30 to TRBJ2-1; 10 bases match TRBD2. This CDR3 contains 17 residues. In germline, CDR1 is GTSNPN, CDR2 SVGIG (reference sequence). Losses at the gene ends were 1 base for V and 5 bases for J; bases not matched to a gene: 11. In nucleotides, the CDR3 is TGTGCCTGGAGTGCCCAGGTAGCGGGGGGCAAAAACAATGAGCAGTTCTTC. Its translation is CAWSAQVAGGKNNEQFF.

This chain connects TRBV29-1 to TRBJ1-1; 9 nucleotides agree with TRBD1. Germline lookup yields CDR1 SQVTM and CDR2 ANQGSEA. The CDR3 runs 12 residues. V shed 7 bases, J shed 6 bases, and the junction held 6 bases outside the gene matches. Written as DNA, the CDR3 is TGCAGCGACCTACAGGGGGCGGCTGAAGCTTTCTTT. This encodes CSDLQGAAEAFF.